The rows below give T cell receptor beta chains drawn from one sample of a study of lymphopenia after photon versus proton radiotherapy. Produced via immunoSEQ multiplex PCR; TCRdb's table is partial and in-frame only. Here the sample spans around 31,000 clones, 89% being singletons. This sample comprised peripheral blood, obtained from a patient treated with proton-based radiotherapy. Receptor source: a woman in her 70s with pancreatic cancer. Some clones in this sample may be carry-over from other donors' samples. Both conserved end residues are part of each CDR3. The D gene is left open where the match is weak. Clone size is shown for a subset of rows, as once, few, many or a class of expanded clone.

cdr3_aa	cdr3_nt	cdr3_length	d_call	clone_size	v_call	j_call
CASSQFGDRGEKLFF	TGCGCCAGCAGTCAATTTGGGGACAGGGGCGAAAAACTGTTTTTT	15	TRBD1	.	TRBV23-1	TRBJ1-4
CASSLDSPYNEQFF	TGTGCCAGCAGCCTAGACTCGCCCTACAATGAGCAGTTCTTC	14	.	.	TRBV11-2	TRBJ2-1
CASSRDRNTEAFF	TGTGCCAGCAGTCGTGACAGGAACACTGAAGCTTTCTTT	13	.	.	TRBV11-3	TRBJ1-1
CATSLTGGAYNEQFF	TGTGCCACCAGCCTTACAGGGGGCGCGTACAATGAGCAGTTCTTC	15	TRBD1	once	TRBV15	TRBJ2-1
CASSVGGSGIWPQHF	TGTGCCAGCAGCGTAGGTGGCAGCGGGATATGGCCCCAGCATTTT	15	.	.	TRBV9	TRBJ1-5
CAISEYGQGGSNTGELFF	TGTGCCATCAGTGAGTATGGACAGGGCGGGTCGAACACCGGGGAGCTGTTTTTT	18	TRBD1	.	TRBV10-3	TRBJ2-2
CATTPLAGSPNEQFF	TGTGCCACTACCCCTCTAGCGGGATCCCCCAATGAGCAGTTCTTC	15	TRBD2	.	TRBV6-4	TRBJ2-1
CASSLALDTGELFF	TGCGCCAGCAGCTTGGCCTTAGACACCGGGGAGCTGTTTTTT	14	.	.	TRBV5-1	TRBJ2-2
CASSDRSGSQNEQFF	TGCGCCAGCAGTGATAGAAGCGGGAGTCAAAATGAGCAGTTCTTC	15	TRBD2	.	TRBV10-1	TRBJ2-1
CASSIDSGTSTYEQYF	TGTGCCAGTAGTATAGATTCCGGGACTAGCACCTACGAGCAGTACTTC	16	TRBD2	.	TRBV19	TRBJ2-7
CASSLAAQGRYEQYF	TGTGCCAGCAGCTTAGCGGCCCAGGGGAGGTACGAGCAGTACTTC	15	.	.	TRBV7-9	TRBJ2-7
CASSLTGADEAFF	TGTGCCAGCAGCTTGACAGGGGCCGATGAAGCTTTCTTT	13	TRBD1	.	TRBV7-9	TRBJ1-1
CASTMLQGDIGELFF	TGTGCCAGCACGATGCTACAGGGGGATATCGGGGAGCTGTTTTTT	15	TRBD1	.	TRBV7-2	TRBJ2-2
CASSPPSGSLTDTQYF	TGTGCCAGCAGTCCTCCTAGCGGGAGCCTCACAGATACGCAGTATTTT	16	TRBD2	.	TRBV7-2	TRBJ2-3
CASSLNTGGNQPQHF	TGTGCCAGCAGCTTAAACACAGGAGGCAATCAGCCCCAGCATTTT	15	.	.	TRBV11-2	TRBJ1-5
CASSQDLQGTYTDTQYF	TGTGCCAGCAGCCAAGATCTGCAGGGAACATACACAGATACGCAGTATTTT	17	.	.	TRBV14	TRBJ2-3
CASSYGQGATNEKLFF	TGCGCCAGCAGCTATGGACAGGGAGCAACTAATGAAAAACTGTTTTTT	16	TRBD1	.	TRBV5-1	TRBJ1-4
CASSLGRGQGRQPQHF	TGTGCCAGCAGCTTAGGCCGGGGACAGGGGCGGCAGCCCCAGCATTTT	16	TRBD1	few	TRBV7-2	TRBJ1-5
CASSYLQDNTEAFF	TGTGCCAGCAGTTACCTACAGGACAACACTGAAGCTTTCTTT	14	.	.	TRBV6-5	TRBJ1-1
CASSPQGGNQPQHF	TGTGCCAGCTCACCTCAGGGGGGCAATCAGCCCCAGCATTTT	14	TRBD1	.	TRBV18	TRBJ1-5
CASSYSSGNNEQYF	TGTGCCAGCAGTTACTCGAGCGGGAACAACGAGCAGTACTTC	14	TRBD2	.	TRBV6-5	TRBJ2-7
CASSYRGGAYEQYF	TGTGCCAGCAGCTACAGAGGGGGGGCCTACGAGCAGTACTTC	14	.	.	TRBV7-2	TRBJ2-7
CASSTGQGSYNEQFF	TGTGCCAGTAGTACGGGACAGGGGTCCTACAATGAGCAGTTCTTC	15	TRBD1	.	TRBV19	TRBJ2-1
CASSQDRGRETQYF	TGTGCCAGCAGCCAAGACAGGGGGCGAGAGACCCAGTACTTC	14	TRBD1	.	TRBV4-2	TRBJ2-5
CASKPDRVRYGYTF	TGTGCCAGTAAGCCGGACAGGGTGCGCTATGGCTACACCTTC	14	TRBD1	.	TRBV19	TRBJ1-2
CASSLASGLGSYNEQFF	TGTGCCAGCAGTTTAGCTAGCGGGTTGGGGTCCTACAATGAGCAGTTCTTC	17	TRBD2	.	TRBV28	TRBJ2-1
CASSFLGMQYF	TGTGCCAGCAGTTTCCTGGGCATGCAGTACTTC	11	.	.	TRBV27	TRBJ2-7
CASSLYPGLNYGYTF	TGTGCCAGCAGTTTATATCCGGGATTGAACTATGGCTACACCTTC	15	.	.	TRBV27	TRBJ1-2
CAWRPDRGFTEAFF	TGTGCCTGGAGGCCGGACAGGGGGTTTACTGAAGCTTTCTTT	14	TRBD1	few	TRBV30	TRBJ1-1
CASSSPTRGDTDTQYF	TGTGCCAGTAGCTCCCCAACTAGGGGAGACACAGATACGCAGTATTTT	16	.	.	TRBV19	TRBJ2-3
CASQDTAGVETQYF	TGCGCCAGCCAAGATACCGCAGGGGTCGAGACCCAGTACTTC	14	.	.	TRBV5-1	TRBJ2-5
CASTDTGSSYEQYF	TGTGCCAGCACCGACACGGGGTCCTCCTACGAGCAGTACTTC	14	.	few	TRBV6-6	TRBJ2-7
CASSYLSGTLEAEAFF	TGTGCCAGCAGTTACTTGTCCGGGACCCTGGAGGCTGAAGCTTTCTTT	16	.	.	TRBV6-5	TRBJ1-1
CASSLASHNEQFF	TGTGCTAGCAGCTTAGCGTCCCACAATGAGCAGTTCTTC	13	.	.	TRBV7-7	TRBJ2-1
CASSQGQGSVHEQYF	TGTGCCAGCAGCCAAGGACAGGGCAGTGTGCACGAGCAGTACTTC	15	TRBD1	.	TRBV6-5	TRBJ2-7
CAITPRENRELFF	TGTGCCATCACCCCCCGGGAGAACCGGGAGCTGTTTTTT	13	.	few	TRBV10-3	TRBJ2-2
CAWRGEETQYF	TGTGCCTGGAGAGGCGAAGAGACCCAGTACTTC	11	.	.	TRBV30	TRBJ2-5
CASSGVTGVRGPRETQYF	TGTGCCAGCAGCGGGGTGACAGGGGTTCGAGGTCCGCGGGAGACCCAGTACTTC	18	TRBD1	.	TRBV7-2	TRBJ2-5
CASSRGENEKLFF	TGTGCCAGCTCACGGGGTGAGAATGAAAAACTGTTTTTT	13	.	.	TRBV18	TRBJ1-4
CASSAAREGGQYF	TGCGCCAGCAGCGCAGCCCGGGAGGGCGGGCAGTACTTC	13	TRBD2	.	TRBV10-1	TRBJ2-7
CASSLAVGTNEKLFF	TGCGCCAGCAGTTTAGCCGTAGGAACTAATGAAAAACTGTTTTTT	15	.	.	TRBV5-1	TRBJ1-4
CASSPGVQETQYF	TGTGCCAGTAGTCCGGGAGTTCAAGAGACCCAGTACTTC	13	.	.	TRBV19	TRBJ2-5
CSDLEGGNTEAFF	TGCAGCGACTTAGAGGGGGGAAACACTGAAGCTTTCTTT	13	.	.	TRBV29-1	TRBJ1-1